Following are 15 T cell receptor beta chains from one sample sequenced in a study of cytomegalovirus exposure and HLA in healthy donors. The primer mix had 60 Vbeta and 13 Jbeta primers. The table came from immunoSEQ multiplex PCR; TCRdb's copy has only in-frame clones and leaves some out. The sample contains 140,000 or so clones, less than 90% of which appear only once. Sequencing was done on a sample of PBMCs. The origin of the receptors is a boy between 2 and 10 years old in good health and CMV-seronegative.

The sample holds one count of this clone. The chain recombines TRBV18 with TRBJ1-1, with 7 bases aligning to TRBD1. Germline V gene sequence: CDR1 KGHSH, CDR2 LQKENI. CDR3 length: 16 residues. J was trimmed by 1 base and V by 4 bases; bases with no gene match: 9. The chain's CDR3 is CASSRRDRIKNTEAFF. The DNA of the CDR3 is TGTGCCAGCTCACGCCGGGACAGAATTAAGAACACTGAAGCTTTCTTT.

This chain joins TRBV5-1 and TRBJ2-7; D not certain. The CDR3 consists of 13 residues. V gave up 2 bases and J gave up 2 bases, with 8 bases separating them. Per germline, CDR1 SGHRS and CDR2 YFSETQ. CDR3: CASSLSVPYEQYF. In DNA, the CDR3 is TGCGCCAGCAGCTTATCAGTTCCCTACGAGCAGTACTTC. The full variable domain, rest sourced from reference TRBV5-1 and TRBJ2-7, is KAGVTQTPRYLIKTRGQQVTLSCSPISGHRSVSWYQQTPGQGLQFLFEYFSETQRNKGNFPGRFSGRQFSNSRSEMNVSTLELGDSALYLCASSLSVPYEQYFGPGTRLTVT.

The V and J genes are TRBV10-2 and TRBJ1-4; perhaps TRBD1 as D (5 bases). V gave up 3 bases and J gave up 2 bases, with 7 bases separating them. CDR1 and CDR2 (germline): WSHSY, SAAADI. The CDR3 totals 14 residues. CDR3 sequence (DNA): TGCGCCAGCAGTGATGGGGGGACTAATGAAAAACTGTTTTTT. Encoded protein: CASSDGGTNEKLFF.

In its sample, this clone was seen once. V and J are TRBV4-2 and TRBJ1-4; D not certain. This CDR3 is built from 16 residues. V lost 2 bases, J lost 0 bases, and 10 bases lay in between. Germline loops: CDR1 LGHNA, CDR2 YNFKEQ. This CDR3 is CASSQLQTATNEKLFF. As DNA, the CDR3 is TGTGCCAGCAGCCAACTTCAGACTGCAACTAATGAAAAACTGTTTTTT.

CDR3 DNA sequence: TGTGCCAGCGGCTCCCAGCGCGGGCCGTATGGCTACACCTTC. This encodes CASGSQRGPYGYTF. The chain has TRBV2 and TRBJ1-2; D call uncertain. Trimming removed 8 bases from V and 5 bases from J, with 18 bases in between. CDR1 is SNHLY, CDR2 FYNNEI, per germline. The CDR3 extends over 14 amino acids.

In nucleotides, the CDR3 is TGTGCCAGCAGCCTTACACAGGGTCTGGTCTATGGCTACACCTTC. Its protein is CASSLTQGLVYGYTF. This chain joins TRBV27 and TRBJ1-2; possible D gene TRBD1, 6 bases. This CDR3 region has 15 residues. Deletions cut 6 bases from V and 4 bases from J, with 18 bases between. Germline V gene lookup returns CDR1 MNHEY and CDR2 SMNVEV (reference sequence).

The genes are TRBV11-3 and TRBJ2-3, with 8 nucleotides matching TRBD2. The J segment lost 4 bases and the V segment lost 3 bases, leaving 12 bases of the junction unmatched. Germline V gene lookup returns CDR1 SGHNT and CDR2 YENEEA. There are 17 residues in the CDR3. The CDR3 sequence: CASSFGGWREDSDTQYF. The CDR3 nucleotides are TGTGCCAGCAGCTTTGGGGGGTGGCGGGAGGACTCAGATACGCAGTATTTT. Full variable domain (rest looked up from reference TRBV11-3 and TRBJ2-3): EAGVVQSPRYKIIEKKQPVAFWCNPISGHNTLYWYLQNLGQGPELLIRYENEEAVDDSQLPKDRFSAERLKGVDSTLKIQPAELGDSAVYLCASSFGGWREDSDTQYFGPGTRLTVL.

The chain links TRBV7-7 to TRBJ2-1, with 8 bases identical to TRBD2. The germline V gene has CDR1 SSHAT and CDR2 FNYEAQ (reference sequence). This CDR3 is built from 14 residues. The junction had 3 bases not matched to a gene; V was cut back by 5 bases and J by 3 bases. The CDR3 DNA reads TGTGCCAGCAGCCAGGGACTAGACTACAATGAGCAGTTCTTC. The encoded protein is CASSQGLDYNEQFF.

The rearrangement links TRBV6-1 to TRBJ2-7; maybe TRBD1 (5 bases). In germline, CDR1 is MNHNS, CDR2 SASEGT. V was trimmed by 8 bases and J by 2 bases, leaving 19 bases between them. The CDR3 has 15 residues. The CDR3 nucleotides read TGTGCCAGCCTGTCGAGGACACTGATACCCTACGAGCAGTACTTC. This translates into CASLSRTLIPYEQYF.

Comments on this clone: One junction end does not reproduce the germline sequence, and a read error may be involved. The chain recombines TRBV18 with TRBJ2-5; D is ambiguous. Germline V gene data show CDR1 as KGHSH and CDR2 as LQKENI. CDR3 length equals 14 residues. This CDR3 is CASSPGMSQATQYF. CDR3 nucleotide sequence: TGTGCCAGCTCACCAGGTATGAGCCAAGCGACCCAGTACTTC.

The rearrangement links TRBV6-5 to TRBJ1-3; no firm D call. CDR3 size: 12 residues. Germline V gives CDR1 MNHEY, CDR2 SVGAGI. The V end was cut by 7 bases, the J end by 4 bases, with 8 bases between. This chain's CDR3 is CASNSPGNTIYF. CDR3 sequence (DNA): TGTGCCAGCAACTCGCCGGGAAACACCATATATTTT.

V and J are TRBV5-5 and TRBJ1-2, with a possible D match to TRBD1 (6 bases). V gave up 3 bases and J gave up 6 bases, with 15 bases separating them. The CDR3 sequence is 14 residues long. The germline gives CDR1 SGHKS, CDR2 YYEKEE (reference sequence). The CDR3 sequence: CASSWDNYIDGYTF. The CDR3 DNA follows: TGTGCCAGCAGCTGGGACAATTACATAGATGGCTACACCTTC.

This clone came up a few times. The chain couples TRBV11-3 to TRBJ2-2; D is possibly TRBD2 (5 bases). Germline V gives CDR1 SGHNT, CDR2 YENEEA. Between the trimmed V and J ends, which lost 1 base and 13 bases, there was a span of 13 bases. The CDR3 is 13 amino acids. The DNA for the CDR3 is TGTGCCAGCAGCTTAGTGAGGGATACCGGGCTGTTTTTT. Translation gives CASSLVRDTGLFF.

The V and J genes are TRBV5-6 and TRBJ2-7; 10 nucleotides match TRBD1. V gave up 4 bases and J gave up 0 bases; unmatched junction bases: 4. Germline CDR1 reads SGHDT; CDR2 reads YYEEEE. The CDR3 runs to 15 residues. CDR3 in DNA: TGTGCCAGCAGCCCGGGACAGGGGATCTCCTACGAGCAGTACTTC. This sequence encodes CASSPGQGISYEQYF.

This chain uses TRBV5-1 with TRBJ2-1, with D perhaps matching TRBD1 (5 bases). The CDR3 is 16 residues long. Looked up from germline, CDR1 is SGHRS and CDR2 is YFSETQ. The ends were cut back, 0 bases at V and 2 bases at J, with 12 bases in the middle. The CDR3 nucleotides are TGCGCCAGCAGCTTGGTGGCAGGGCCGACCTACAATGAGCAGTTCTTC. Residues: CASSLVAGPTYNEQFF.